The sequence of this T cell receptor beta chain was determined in a study of blood T cell repertoires in COVID-19. The CDR3 loop spans 14 amino acids. With 6 bases clipped from V and 0 bases from J, the junction kept 4 bases outside the gene matches. Germline CDR1 and CDR2: LNHDA and SQIVND (reference sequence). Using immunoSEQ multiplex PCR, the repertoire was profiled, and TCRdb retains in-frame clones only, with some absent. The table includes approximately 160,000 clones, approximately 80% detected once. The J gene is TRBJ2-7, the V gene TRBV19; 8 bases match TRBD1. The sequenced sample consisted of peripheral blood. The TCR was taken from a woman aged 80 or older with active or convalescent COVID-19. As DNA, the CDR3 is TGTGCCAGTAGATCCGGACAGGGCTCCTACGAGCAGTACTTC. Protein: CASRSGQGSYEQYF.